A selection of T cell receptor beta chains follows, all from one sample in a study of blood T cell repertoires in COVID-19. This table comes from immunoSEQ multiplex PCR, and its TCRdb copy is limited to in-frame clones, with some not included. The top ten hold about 25% of the sample, which has approximately 53,000 clones, 70% to 90% seen once. Source material: peripheral blood. These TCRs come from a human donor in a cohort sampled during active COVID-19. Each CDR3 is given with its conserved first and last residue. The order of the fields is clone size, D gene, V gene, J gene, CDR3 length, CDR3 DNA, CDR3 protein. D genes are given only for firm matches. Where a row states a size, it is once, few, many or the class of an expanded clone; other rows omit it.

>NA|NA|TRBV5-6|TRBJ2-5|13
TGTGCCAGCAGCTTCACAGGGCGGGAGACCCAGTACTTC
CASSFTGRETQYF
>NA|NA|TRBV29-1|TRBJ1-4|15
TGCAGCGTTGTGGAAGGAGGCGGACTGAATGAAAAACTGTTTTTT
CSVVEGGGLNEKLFF
>NA|NA|TRBV9|TRBJ2-5|14
TGTGCCAGCAGCGTAGTGACGGAGGGAGAGACCCAGTACTTC
CASSVVTEGETQYF
>NA|TRBD1|TRBV4-1|TRBJ2-7|15
TGCGCCAGCAGCCGGGAGGGACAGGGGGTAGGAGAGCAGTACTTC
CASSREGQGVGEQYF
>NA|NA|TRBV29-1|TRBJ1-1|13
TGCAGCGCCGCTCCACATCAGAACACTGAAGCTTTCTTT
CSAAPHQNTEAFF
>NA|TRBD1|TRBV7-9|TRBJ1-6|16
TGTGCCAGCAGCCTTGGGACAGGGTTTTATAATTCACCCCTCCACTTT
CASSLGTGFYNSPLHF
>few|NA|TRBV12-3/TRBV12-4|TRBJ1-5|13
TGTGCCAGCAGTTTCAGGGAGGAGCAGCCCCAGCATTTT
CASSFREEQPQHF
>once|NA|TRBV24-1|TRBJ1-4|14
TGTGCCACCAGTGATTCTGCCACTGGAGGAAAACTGTTTTTT
CATSDSATGGKLFF
>NA|NA|TRBV19|TRBJ2-3|18
TGTGCCAGTAGTATGTCCGGGGGATCAAAACTGGGGACAGATACGCAGTATTTT
CASSMSGGSKLGTDTQYF
>NA|TRBD1|TRBV6-5|TRBJ2-5|13
TGTGCCAGCACCGACAGGGGCGGGGAGACCCAGTACTTC
CASTDRGGETQYF
>NA|TRBD1|TRBV19|TRBJ2-2|15
TGTGCCAGTACCACGACAGGGGGCTCGACCGGGGAGCTGTTTTTT
CASTTTGGSTGELFF
>NA|NA|TRBV11-2|TRBJ1-1|14
TGTGCCAGCAGCTTAAGGGGCGCGGGGACTGAAGCTTTCTTT
CASSLRGAGTEAFF
>NA|TRBD1|TRBV5-6|TRBJ1-1|16
TGTGCCAGCAGCTTGTTTGCGGGACAGGTTAACACTGAAGCTTTCTTT
CASSLFAGQVNTEAFF
>NA|TRBD2|TRBV5-1|TRBJ2-1|15
TGCGCCAGCAGCTGGACTAGCGGGGGGGCCAATGAGCAGTTCTTC
CASSWTSGGANEQFF
>NA|NA|TRBV20-1|TRBJ2-3|15
TGCAGTGCTAGTTGGTGGGGCGTTAGCACAGATACGCAGTATTTT
CSASWWGVSTDTQYF
>NA|TRBD1|TRBV19|TRBJ1-5|16
TGTGCCAGTAGTGGGGGACAGGGGAACCGAAATCAGCCCCAGCATTTT
CASSGGQGNRNQPQHF
>once|NA|TRBV5-4|TRBJ2-3|15
TGTGCCAGCAGCCCGGAGGGTACCGGCACAGATACGCAGTATTTT
CASSPEGTGTDTQYF
>NA|TRBD1|TRBV19|TRBJ1-5|17
TGTGCCAGTAGTATAAGGGACAGGGGTCTTGGCAATCAGCCCCAGCATTTT
CASSIRDRGLGNQPQHF
>NA|TRBD2|TRBV19|TRBJ2-1|14
TGTGCTACGATTAGCGGGGAAAAATACAATGAGCAGTTCTTC
CATISGEKYNEQFF
>NA|TRBD2|TRBV18|TRBJ2-3|16
TGTGCCAGCTCACCGTCGAGCGGGACTAGCACAGATACGCAGTATTTT
CASSPSSGTSTDTQYF
>NA|TRBD2|TRBV5-6|TRBJ2-2|17
TGTGCCAGCAGCTCCGGACTAGCGGGCCCGAACACCGGGGAGCTGTTTTTT
CASSSGLAGPNTGELFF
>NA|NA|TRBV5-1|TRBJ2-3|14
TGCGCCAGCAGCTTGGGGCCAGGGGTGGATACGCAGTATTTT
CASSLGPGVDTQYF
>NA|TRBD1|TRBV28|TRBJ1-6|16
TGTGCCAGCAGTTCCATATGGACAGGGCTTGGGTCACCCCTCCACTTT
CASSSIWTGLGSPLHF
>NA|NA|TRBV6-5|TRBJ2-1|14
TGTGCCAGTGATCGGGGGAGCTCCTACAATGAGCAGTTCTTC
CASDRGSSYNEQFF
>NA|NA|TRBV6-2/TRBV6-3|TRBJ1-1|13
TGTGCCAGCAGTTGGGGCTTGAACACTGAAGCTTTCTTT
CASSWGLNTEAFF
>NA|TRBD2|TRBV7-2|TRBJ2-3|17
TGTGCCAGCAGCTTAGCAAGGACTAGCGGCCCTACAGATACGCAGTATTTT
CASSLARTSGPTDTQYF
>NA|TRBD1|TRBV2|TRBJ1-3|13
TGTGCCAGCACGAGGGGGCTTGGAAACACCATATATTTT
CASTRGLGNTIYF
>NA|TRBD1|TRBV5-1|TRBJ2-5|17
TGCGCCAGCAGCTTGGGGGGACAGGGTTGGGGCCAAGAGACCCAGTACTTC
CASSLGGQGWGQETQYF
>NA|TRBD2|TRBV29-1|TRBJ2-3|14
TGCAGCTTTCGCGGGGGGTCGTACACAGATACGCAGTATTTT
CSFRGGSYTDTQYF
>NA|TRBD1|TRBV4-1|TRBJ2-3|15
TGCGCCAGCAGCCAAGGGGACAGGGGGGCAGATACGCAGTATTTT
CASSQGDRGADTQYF
>NA|TRBD1|TRBV20-1|TRBJ2-7|10
TGCAGTGCTACGGGACAGGGGAAGTACTTC
CSATGQGKYF
>NA|NA|TRBV7-8|TRBJ2-3|16
TGTGCCAGCAGCTTAGGGATGACGGGTTTCACAGATACGCAGTATTTT
CASSLGMTGFTDTQYF
>few|TRBD2|TRBV7-3|TRBJ2-3|15
TGTGCCAGCAGACAGACTAGCGGGAGCCCTGGTACGCAGTATTTT
CASRQTSGSPGTQYF
>NA|NA|TRBV5-6|TRBJ2-1|14
TGTGCCAGCAGCTTGGGGCCAGATACCGATGAGCAGTTCTTC
CASSLGPDTDEQFF
>NA|TRBD1|TRBV24-1|TRBJ2-5|17
TGTGCCACCAGTGATTTGAAGACAGGGGGGGGCCAAGAGACCCAGTACTTC
CATSDLKTGGGQETQYF
>NA|NA|TRBV10-3|TRBJ1-4|16
TGTGCCATCAGTGAGCAGAAAATAACGACTAATGAAAAACTGTTTTTT
CAISEQKITTNEKLFF
>NA|NA|TRBV11-3|TRBJ2-2|15
TGTGCCAGCAGCTCCCGGGATCTTAGTGGCGGGGAGCTGTTTTTT
CASSSRDLSGGELFF
>NA|TRBD2|TRBV2|TRBJ2-3|18
TGTGCCAGCAGTGAACTTCCCGGGACTAGCGGGCTTTGGGATACGCAGTATTTT
CASSELPGTSGLWDTQYF
>once|NA|TRBV5-1|TRBJ1-3|16
TGCGCCAGCAGCTTGGGGTGGGCAGATCCTGGAAACACCATATATTTT
CASSLGWADPGNTIYF
>NA|NA|TRBV18|TRBJ2-3|15
TGTGCCAGCTCATTCCCCAGGGACACCACAGATACGCAGTATTTT
CASSFPRDTTDTQYF
>once|TRBD1|TRBV28|TRBJ2-3|16
TGTGCCAGCAGTTCCCCAGGGACAGGGGCCACAGATACGCAGTATTTT
CASSSPGTGATDTQYF
>NA|NA|TRBV12-3/TRBV12-4|TRBJ1-2|13
TGTGCCAGCAGTTTGTCGGGGGAGGGAGGCTACACCTTC
CASSLSGEGGYTF
>NA|NA|TRBV10-1|TRBJ2-7|15
TGCGCCAGCAGTGCCGGGGGATCAAGCTCCTACGAGCAGTACTTC
CASSAGGSSSYEQYF
>NA|NA|TRBV3-1/TRBV3-2|TRBJ2-2|10
TGTGCCACCCCCATCGGGGAGCTGTTTTTT
CATPIGELFF
>once|NA|TRBV13|TRBJ2-7|13
TGTGCCAGCAGCTTAGCGGGAACCTACGAGCAGTACTTC
CASSLAGTYEQYF
>NA|TRBD2|TRBV25-1|TRBJ2-3|18
TGTGCCAGCAGTTTCCCAGCGGGAGGGCCTAGGGGGACAGATACGCAGTATTTT
CASSFPAGGPRGTDTQYF
>NA|TRBD1|TRBV28|TRBJ2-1|16
TGTGCCAGCAGCACTAGGGCAGGGGGCCGGTCAGGTGAGCAGTTCTTC
CASSTRAGGRSGEQFF
>NA|NA|TRBV7-6|TRBJ2-1|16
TGTGCCAGCAGCCCCTTCGAGCGGAGCTCCTACAATGAGCAGTTCTTC
CASSPFERSSYNEQFF
>once|TRBD2|TRBV11-2|TRBJ2-5|16
TGTGCCAGCAGCCGGGGACCTAGCGGGAAACAAGAGACCCAGTACTTC
CASSRGPSGKQETQYF
>NA|NA|TRBV27|TRBJ2-2|14
TGTGCCAGCAGTTTTTTCTCGGGGGCCGGGGAGCTGTTTTTT
CASSFFSGAGELFF
>NA|TRBD2|TRBV19|TRBJ2-3|15
TGTGCCAGTACCCATCGGGGCGGGAGGGCAGATACGCAGTATTTT
CASTHRGGRADTQYF
>NA|TRBD1|TRBV27|TRBJ1-1|14
TGTGCCAGCAGTTTACAGGGGGGGAACACTGAAGCTTTCTTT
CASSLQGGNTEAFF
>NA|TRBD2|TRBV24-1|TRBJ2-1|16
TGTGCCACCAGTGACTCCGGACTAGCGGGAGTCAATGAGCAGTTCTTC
CATSDSGLAGVNEQFF
>NA|TRBD1|TRBV24-1|TRBJ2-1|17
TGTGCCACCAGTGTTCTAAAACCGGGACAGGGGAGGAATGAGCAGTTCTTC
CATSVLKPGQGRNEQFF
>once|NA|TRBV11-2|TRBJ1-1|14
TGTGCCAGCAGCTTAGATCGGGGGAGCCCTGAAGCTTTCTTT
CASSLDRGSPEAFF